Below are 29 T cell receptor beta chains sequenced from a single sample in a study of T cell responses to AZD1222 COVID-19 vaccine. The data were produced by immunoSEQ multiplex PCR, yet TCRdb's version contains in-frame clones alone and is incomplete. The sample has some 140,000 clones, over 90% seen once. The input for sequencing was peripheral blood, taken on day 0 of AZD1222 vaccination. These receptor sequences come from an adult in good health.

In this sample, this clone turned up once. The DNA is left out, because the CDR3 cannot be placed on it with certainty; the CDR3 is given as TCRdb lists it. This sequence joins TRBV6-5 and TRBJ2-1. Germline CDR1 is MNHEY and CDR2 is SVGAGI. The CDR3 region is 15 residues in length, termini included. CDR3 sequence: CASSFLAGAENEQFF.

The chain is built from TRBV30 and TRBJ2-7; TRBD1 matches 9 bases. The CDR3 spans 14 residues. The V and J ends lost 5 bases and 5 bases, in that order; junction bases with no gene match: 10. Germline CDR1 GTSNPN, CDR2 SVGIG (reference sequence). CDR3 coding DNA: TGTGCCTGGGGGAGGGACAGGGTTTTCCACGAGCAGTACTTC. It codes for CAWGRDRVFHEQYF.

The CDR3 spells CAWSELTYNSPLHF. Written as DNA, the CDR3 is TGTGCCTGGAGTGAGCTTACCTATAATTCACCCCTCCACTTT. V and J are TRBV30 and TRBJ1-6; the D is unclear. The CDR3 has 14 residues. From germline, CDR1 is GTSNPN and CDR2 SVGIG (reference sequence). With 1 base removed from V and 2 bases from J, the gap between germline ends came to 6 bases. Looking up the rest from reference TRBV30 and TRBJ1-6 gives the full variable domain: SQTIHQWPATLVQPVGSPLSLECTVEGTSNPNLYWYRQAAGRGLQLLFYSVGIGQISSEVPQNLSASRPQDRQFILSSKKLLLSDSGFYLCAWSELTYNSPLHFGNGTRLTVT.

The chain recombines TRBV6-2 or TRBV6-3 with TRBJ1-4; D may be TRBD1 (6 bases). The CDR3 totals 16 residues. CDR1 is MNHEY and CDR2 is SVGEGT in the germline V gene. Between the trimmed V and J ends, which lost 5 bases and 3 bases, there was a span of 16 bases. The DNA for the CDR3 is TGTGCCAGCAGTAAACGACAGGTGAAGGCTAATGAAAAACTGTTTTTT. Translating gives CASSKRQVKANEKLFF.

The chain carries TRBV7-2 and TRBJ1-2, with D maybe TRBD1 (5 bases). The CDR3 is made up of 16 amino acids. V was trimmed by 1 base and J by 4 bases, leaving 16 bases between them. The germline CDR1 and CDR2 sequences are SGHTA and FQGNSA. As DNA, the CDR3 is TGTGCCAGCAGCTTAGGGGGCCCCGGGGGGTTCTATGGCTACACCTTC. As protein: CASSLGGPGGFYGYTF.

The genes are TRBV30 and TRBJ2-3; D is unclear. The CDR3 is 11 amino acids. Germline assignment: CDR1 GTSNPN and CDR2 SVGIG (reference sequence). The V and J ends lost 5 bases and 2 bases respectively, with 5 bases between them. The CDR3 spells CAWGYTDTQYF. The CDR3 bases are TGTGCCTGGGGTTACACAGATACGCAGTATTTT.

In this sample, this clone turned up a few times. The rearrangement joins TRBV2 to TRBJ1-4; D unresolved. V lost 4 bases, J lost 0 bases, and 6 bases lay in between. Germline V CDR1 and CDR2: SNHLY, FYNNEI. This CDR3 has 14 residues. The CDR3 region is CASSVSATNEKLFF. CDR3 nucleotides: TGTGCCAGCAGTGTATCAGCAACTAATGAAAAACTGTTTTTT.

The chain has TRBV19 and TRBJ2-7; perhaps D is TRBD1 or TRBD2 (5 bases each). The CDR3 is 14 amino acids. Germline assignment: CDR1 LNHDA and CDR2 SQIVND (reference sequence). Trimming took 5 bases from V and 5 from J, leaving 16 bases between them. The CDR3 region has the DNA TGTGCCAGTAGTCTTGGGGGAAAGAACGACGAGCAGTACTTC. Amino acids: CASSLGGKNDEQYF.

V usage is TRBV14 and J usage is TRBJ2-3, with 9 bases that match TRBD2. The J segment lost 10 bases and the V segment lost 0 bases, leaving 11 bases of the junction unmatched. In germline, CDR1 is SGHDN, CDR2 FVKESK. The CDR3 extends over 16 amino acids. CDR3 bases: TGTGCCAGCAGCCAAGAACCAGCGGGAGGCCCCGTATCGCAGTATTTT. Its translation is CASSQEPAGGPVSQYF.

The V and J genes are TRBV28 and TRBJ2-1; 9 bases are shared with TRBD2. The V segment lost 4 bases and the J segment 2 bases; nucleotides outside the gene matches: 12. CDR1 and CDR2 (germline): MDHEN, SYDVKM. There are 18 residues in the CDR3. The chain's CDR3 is CASSSPNGAGGPYNEQFF. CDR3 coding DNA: TGTGCCAGCAGTTCCCCCAATGGAGCGGGAGGTCCCTACAATGAGCAGTTCTTC.

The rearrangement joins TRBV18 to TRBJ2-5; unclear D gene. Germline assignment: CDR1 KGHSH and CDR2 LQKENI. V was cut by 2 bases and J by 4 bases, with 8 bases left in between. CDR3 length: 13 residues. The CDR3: CASSPTGGETQYF. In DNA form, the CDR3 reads TGTGCCAGCTCACCAACGGGTGGAGAGACCCAGTACTTC.

CDR3 amino acids: CASSLVGGMGVYEQYF. The CDR3 nucleotides are TGTGCCAGCAGCTTAGTGGGGGGCATGGGGGTCTACGAGCAGTACTTC. The chain joins TRBV11-2 to TRBJ2-7, with D perhaps given as TRBD1 or TRBD2 (6 bases each). Germline assignment: CDR1 SGHAT and CDR2 FQNNGV. The CDR3 totals 16 residues. V lost 1 base to trimming and J lost 3 bases, with 16 bases between them.

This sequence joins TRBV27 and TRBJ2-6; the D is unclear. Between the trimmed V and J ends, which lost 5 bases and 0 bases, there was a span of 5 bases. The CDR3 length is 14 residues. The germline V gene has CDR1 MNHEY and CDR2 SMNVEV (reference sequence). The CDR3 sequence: CASSTYSGANVLTF. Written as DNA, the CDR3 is TGTGCCAGCAGTACGTACTCTGGGGCCAACGTCCTGACTTTC.

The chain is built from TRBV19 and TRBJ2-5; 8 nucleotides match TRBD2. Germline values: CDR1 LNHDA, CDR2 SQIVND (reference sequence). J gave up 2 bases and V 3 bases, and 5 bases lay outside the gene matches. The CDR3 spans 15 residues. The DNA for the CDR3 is TGTGCCAGTAGTATGGTAGCGGGGAGACAAGAGACCCAGTACTTC. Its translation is CASSMVAGRQETQYF.

The CDR3 bases are TGTGCCAGCAGCAACGGCGGGGGTATCCACGAGCAGTACTTC. This encodes CASSNGGGIHEQYF. The rearrangement links TRBV27 to TRBJ2-7; 7 bases fit TRBD2. Germline V lookup: CDR1 MNHEY, CDR2 SMNVEV (reference sequence). The CDR3 is 14 amino acids. The trim removed 6 bases at V and 5 bases at J, leaving 10 bases unmatched.

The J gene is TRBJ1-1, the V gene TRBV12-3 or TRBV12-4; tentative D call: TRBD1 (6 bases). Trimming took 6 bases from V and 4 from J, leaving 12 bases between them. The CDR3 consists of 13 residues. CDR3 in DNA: TGTGCCAGCAGCCCACACAGGGCCACTGAAGCTTTCTTT. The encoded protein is CASSPHRATEAFF.

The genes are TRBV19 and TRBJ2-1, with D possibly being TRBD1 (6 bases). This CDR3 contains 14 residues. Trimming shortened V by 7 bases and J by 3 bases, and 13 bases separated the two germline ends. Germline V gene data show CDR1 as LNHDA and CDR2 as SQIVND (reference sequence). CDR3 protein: CASNGQGHYNEQFF. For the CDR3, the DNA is TGTGCCAGTAATGGCCAGGGGCACTACAATGAGCAGTTCTTC.

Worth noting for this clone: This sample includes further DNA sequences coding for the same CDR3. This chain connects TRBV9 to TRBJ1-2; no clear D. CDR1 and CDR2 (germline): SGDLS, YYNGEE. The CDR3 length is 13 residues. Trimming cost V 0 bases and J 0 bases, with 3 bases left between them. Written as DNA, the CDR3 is TGTGCCAGCAGCGTAGTCGCTAACTATGGCTACACCTTC. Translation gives CASSVVANYGYTF.

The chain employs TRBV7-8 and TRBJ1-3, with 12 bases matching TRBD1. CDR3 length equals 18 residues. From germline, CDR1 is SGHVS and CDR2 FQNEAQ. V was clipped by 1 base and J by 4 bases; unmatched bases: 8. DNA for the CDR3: TGTGCCAGCAGCTTAGTGGGGACAGGGGGCGCGGGAGGAAACACCATATATTTT. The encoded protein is CASSLVGTGGAGGNTIYF.

The CDR3 sequence is CASSLVSGTYNEQFF. As DNA, the CDR3 is TGTGCCAGCAGCTTAGTAAGCGGGACTTACAATGAGCAGTTCTTC. The chain carries TRBV7-9 and TRBJ2-1, with 7 nucleotides matching TRBD2. This CDR3 comprises 15 residues. V shed 1 base and J 4 bases; nucleotides not matched to a gene: 4. Germline V CDR1 and CDR2: SEHNR, FQNEAQ (reference sequence).

CDR3 in amino acids: CASSSTGVYEQYF. As DNA, the CDR3 is TGTGCCAGCTCCTCCACAGGGGTTTACGAGCAGTACTTC. The V and J genes are TRBV18 and TRBJ2-7; 7 bases fit TRBD1. The J segment lost 4 bases and the V segment lost 6 bases, leaving 6 bases of the junction unmatched. The CDR3 totals 13 residues. Germline V gene lookup returns CDR1 KGHSH and CDR2 LQKENI.

Here the CDR3 reads CASSQEVGLTNEQYF. The DNA for the CDR3 is TGCGCCAGCAGCCAAGAAGTCGGGCTAACTAATGAGCAGTACTTC. This chain links TRBV4-3 with TRBJ2-7, with D unclear. Between the trimmed V and J ends, which lost 0 bases and 7 bases, there was a span of 16 bases. Germline V gene data show CDR1 as LGHNA and CDR2 as YSLEER. There are 15 residues in the CDR3.

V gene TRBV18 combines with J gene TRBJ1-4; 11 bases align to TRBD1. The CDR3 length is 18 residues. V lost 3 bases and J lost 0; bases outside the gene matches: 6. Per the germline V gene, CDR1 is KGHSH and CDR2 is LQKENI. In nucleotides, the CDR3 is TGTGCCAGCTCACCGATAGGGACAGGGGGATCAACTAATGAAAAACTGTTTTTT. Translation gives CASSPIGTGGSTNEKLFF. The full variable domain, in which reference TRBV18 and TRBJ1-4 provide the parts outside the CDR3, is NAGVMQNPRHLVRRRGQEARLRCSPMKGHSHVYWYRQLPEEGLKFMVYLQKENIIDESGMPKERFSAEFPKEGPSILRIQQVVRGDSAAYFCASSPIGTGGSTNEKLFFGSGTQLSVL.

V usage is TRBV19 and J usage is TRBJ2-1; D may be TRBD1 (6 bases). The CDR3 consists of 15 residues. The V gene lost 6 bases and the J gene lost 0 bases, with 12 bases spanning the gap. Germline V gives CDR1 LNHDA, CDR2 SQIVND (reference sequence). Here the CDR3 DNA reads TGTGCCAGTAGCCTCGACAGGAGCTCCTACAATGAGCAGTTCTTC. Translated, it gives CASSLDRSSYNEQFF.

The CDR3 nucleotides are TGCGCCAGCAGCTTGGATCCGGCCACTGGAAACACCATATATTTT. It encodes CASSLDPATGNTIYF. This chain connects TRBV5-1 to TRBJ1-3; D ambiguous. Deletions cut 0 bases from V and 2 bases from J, with 9 bases between. The CDR3 covers 15 residues. Germline CDR1 SGHRS, CDR2 YFSETQ.

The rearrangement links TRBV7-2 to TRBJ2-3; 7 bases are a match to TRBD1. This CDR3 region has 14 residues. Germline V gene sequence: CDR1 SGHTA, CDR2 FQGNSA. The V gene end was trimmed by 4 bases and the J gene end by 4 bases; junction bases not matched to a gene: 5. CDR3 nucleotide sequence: TGTGCCAGCAGCTACGATAGGGGGCCAGATACGCAGTATTTT. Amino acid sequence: CASSYDRGPDTQYF.

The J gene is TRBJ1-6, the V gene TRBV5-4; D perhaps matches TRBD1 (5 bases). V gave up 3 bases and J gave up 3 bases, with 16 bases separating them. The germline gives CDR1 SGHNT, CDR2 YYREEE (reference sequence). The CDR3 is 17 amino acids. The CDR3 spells CASSSGRDGNYNSPLHF. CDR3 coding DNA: TGTGCCAGCAGCTCAGGCCGGGACGGTAACTATAATTCACCCCTCCACTTT.

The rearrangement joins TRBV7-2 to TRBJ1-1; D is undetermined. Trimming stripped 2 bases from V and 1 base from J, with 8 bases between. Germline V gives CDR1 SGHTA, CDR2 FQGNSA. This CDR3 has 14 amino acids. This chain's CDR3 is CASSLIPRNTEAFF. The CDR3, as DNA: TGTGCCAGCAGCTTAATCCCTCGGAACACTGAAGCTTTCTTT.

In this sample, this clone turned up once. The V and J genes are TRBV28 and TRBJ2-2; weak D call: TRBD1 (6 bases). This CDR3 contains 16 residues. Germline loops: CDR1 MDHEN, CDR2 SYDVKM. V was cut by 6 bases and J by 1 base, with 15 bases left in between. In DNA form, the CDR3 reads TGTGCCAGCAGCACAGGGTTAAGGGGGAACACCGGGGAGCTGTTTTTT. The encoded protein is CASSTGLRGNTGELFF.